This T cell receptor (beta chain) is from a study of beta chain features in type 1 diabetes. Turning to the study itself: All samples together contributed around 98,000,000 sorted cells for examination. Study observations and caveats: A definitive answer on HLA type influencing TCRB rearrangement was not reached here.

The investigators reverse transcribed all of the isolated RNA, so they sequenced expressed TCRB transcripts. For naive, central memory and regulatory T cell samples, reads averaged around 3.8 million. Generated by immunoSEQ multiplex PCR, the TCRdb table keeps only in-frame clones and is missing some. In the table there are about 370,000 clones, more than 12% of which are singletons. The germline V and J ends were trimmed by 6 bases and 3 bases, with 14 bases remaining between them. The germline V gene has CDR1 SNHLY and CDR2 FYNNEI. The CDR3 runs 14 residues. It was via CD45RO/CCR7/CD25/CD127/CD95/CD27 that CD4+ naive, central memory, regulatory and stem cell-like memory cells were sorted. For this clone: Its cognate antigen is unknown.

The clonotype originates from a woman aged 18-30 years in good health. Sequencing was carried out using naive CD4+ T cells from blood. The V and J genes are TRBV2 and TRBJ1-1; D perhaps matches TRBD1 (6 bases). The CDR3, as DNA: TGTGCCAGCAGCGTACAGGGACGGGACACTGAAGCTTTCTTT. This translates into CASSVQGRDTEAFF.